This TCR beta chain is drawn from a study of control samples from healthy donors and cancer patients. Sequenced by immunoSEQ multiplex PCR; TCRdb stores in-frame clones only, minus some. The sample has 400,000 to 500,000 clones, over 75% seen once. This clone has just one count. Other nucleotide sequences from this sample produce the same CDR3. The CDR3 totals 11 residues. Trimming took off 11 bases at V and 3 bases at J, with 8 bases between the two ends. Germline V lookup: CDR1 MDHEN, CDR2 SYDVKM. This sequence joins TRBV28 and TRBJ2-1; possibly TRBD1 for D (5 bases). The sequenced sample consisted of PBMCs. This TCR was sampled from a man aged 40-55 years with head and neck cancer. CDR3 loop: CASRGYNEQFF. CDR3 DNA sequence: TGTGCCTCAAGGGGCTACAATGAGCAGTTCTTC.